These T cell receptor beta chains were read from a single sample in a study of blood T cell repertoires in COVID-19. The assay was immunoSEQ multiplex PCR, and TCRdb's table has in-frame clones only and misses some. The top ten hold about 1.2% of the sample, which has 310,000 or so clones, around 83% seen once. Source material: peripheral blood. The receptors were sampled from a woman between 45 and 65 years old with acute or convalescent COVID-19. Each CDR3 is given with its conserved first and last residue. Fields, in order: J gene, clone size, D gene, V gene, CDR3 protein, CDR3 DNA. A D gene is named only where the DNA matches it firmly. Clone size is given for some rows only: seen once, a few or many times, or a class if the clone is expanded.

TRBJ1-1,once,TRBD1,TRBV7-8,CASSLEGADTEAFF,TGTGCCAGCAGCCTAGAGGGGGCGGACACTGAAGCTTTCTTT
TRBJ1-2,.,.,TRBV7-8,CASSLTQDYGYTF,TGTGCCAGCAGCTTAACGCAGGACTATGGCTACACCTTC
TRBJ1-2,.,.,TRBV30,CAWSVRFYGGGYTF,TGTGCCTGGAGTGTCCGTTTTTACGGGGGTGGCTACACCTTC
TRBJ2-5,.,.,TRBV7-8,CASSLAGGETQYF,TGTGCCAGCAGCTTAGCGGGAGGAGAGACCCAGTACTTC
TRBJ1-2,.,TRBD1,TRBV12-3/TRBV12-4,CASRFDRGDGYTF,TGTGCCAGCAGATTCGACAGGGGAGATGGCTACACCTTC
TRBJ2-3,.,.,TRBV6-5,CASSRALGTDTQYF,TGTGCCAGCAGTCGAGCATTGGGCACAGATACGCAGTATTTT
TRBJ1-4,few,.,TRBV7-2,CASSLVGLLSGSGKLFF,TGTGCCAGCAGCTTAGTTGGGCTGCTATCCGGGAGTGGAAAACTGTTTTTT
TRBJ1-2,few,TRBD1,TRBV18,CASSPTGDGYTF,TGTGCCAGCTCACCGACAGGGGATGGCTACACCTTC
TRBJ1-4,few,.,TRBV27,CASSLQGSNEKLFF,TGTGCCAGCAGTTTACAGGGATCTAATGAAAAACTGTTTTTT
TRBJ1-2,.,.,TRBV20-1,CSASQGNGYTF,TGCAGTGCCTCTCAGGGAAATGGCTACACCTTC
TRBJ1-1,once,.,TRBV30,CAWSVRRVANTEAFF,TGTGCCTGGAGTGTACGGAGGGTCGCCAACACTGAAGCTTTCTTT
TRBJ1-1,.,.,TRBV5-1,CASSLARPSNTEAFF,TGCGCCAGCAGCTTGGCCAGGCCTTCGAACACTGAAGCTTTCTTT
TRBJ1-2,once,TRBD1,TRBV3-1/TRBV3-2,CASSQDGTGRVYGYTF,TGTGCCAGCAGCCAAGATGGGACAGGGCGAGTCTATGGCTACACCTTC
TRBJ2-2,.,TRBD2,TRBV5-1,CASSLIAGGPAGELFF,TGCGCCAGCAGCTTGATAGCGGGGGGGCCCGCCGGGGAGCTGTTTTTT
TRBJ1-1,.,.,TRBV27,CASRGGDGEAFF,TGTGCCAGCAGGGGAGGGGATGGAGAAGCTTTCTTT
TRBJ1-1,.,TRBD1,TRBV6-5,CASSRNRGKSTEAFF,TGTGCCAGCAGTCGAAACAGGGGGAAAAGCACTGAAGCTTTCTTT
TRBJ1-5,.,.,TRBV24-1,CATSGPGGNQPQHF,TGTGCCACCAGTGGGCCAGGGGGCAATCAGCCCCAGCATTTT
TRBJ1-1,.,TRBD1,TRBV9,CASSVGQGYTEAFF,TGTGCCAGCAGCGTCGGACAGGGGTACACTGAAGCTTTCTTT
TRBJ1-1,.,.,TRBV11-3,CASSLGGPGEAFF,TGTGCCAGCAGCTTAGGAGGACCGGGAGAAGCTTTCTTT
TRBJ2-3,once,.,TRBV6-6,CASSRGDTQYF,TGTGCCAGCAGCAGGGGAGATACGCAGTATTTT
TRBJ2-2,.,TRBD1,TRBV19,CASSTWTGGIRELFF,TGTGCCAGTAGTACTTGGACAGGGGGAATCAGGGAGCTGTTTTTT
TRBJ2-1,few,TRBD1,TRBV7-2,CASSFKGQDSNEQFF,TGTGCCAGCAGCTTTAAGGGACAGGACTCCAATGAGCAGTTCTTC
TRBJ1-3,.,.,TRBV2,CASSVQGGPSSGNTIYF,TGTGCCAGCAGTGTTCAGGGAGGGCCGAGCTCTGGAAACACCATATATTTT
TRBJ2-1,.,TRBD2,TRBV9,CASSVGPLAGDTNEQFF,TGTGCCAGCAGCGTAGGCCCCCTAGCGGGAGATACCAATGAGCAGTTCTTC
TRBJ1-5,.,.,TRBV19,CASSIDRFNQPQHF,TGTGCCAGTAGTATTGACAGGTTCAATCAGCCCCAGCATTTT
TRBJ1-2,.,.,TRBV6-5,CASSSLLGFYYGYTF,TGTGCCAGCAGTTCACTCCTAGGATTTTACTATGGCTACACCTTC
TRBJ1-3,.,.,TRBV9,CASSPQQAGNTIYF,TGTGCCAGCAGTCCTCAGCAGGCCGGAAACACCATATATTTT
TRBJ2-7,.,.,TRBV5-1,CASSLVGSDYEQYF,TGCGCCAGCAGCTTGGTAGGCAGCGATTACGAGCAGTACTTC
TRBJ2-1,.,.,TRBV15,CATSRVVAHEQFF,TGTGCCACCAGCAGAGTGGTAGCTCATGAGCAGTTCTTC
TRBJ1-2,.,TRBD1,TRBV30,CAWDRGGQGAYGYTF,TGTGCCTGGGACCGTGGGGGACAGGGGGCCTATGGCTACACCTTC
TRBJ2-4,.,TRBD1,TRBV5-1,CASSLPSEGQGDIQYF,TGCGCCAGCAGCTTGCCTTCCGAGGGACAGGGTGACATTCAGTACTTC
TRBJ1-2,.,.,TRBV30,CAWNQGYGYTF,TGTGCCTGGAACCAGGGATATGGCTACACCTTC
TRBJ1-1,.,.,TRBV6-4,CASSDSGGAEAFF,TGTGCCAGCAGTGACTCGGGGGGGGCTGAAGCTTTCTTT
TRBJ2-3,.,.,TRBV7-2,CASSLQGTDTQYF,TGTGCCAGCAGCCTCCAGGGCACAGATACGCAGTATTTT
TRBJ1-1,.,.,TRBV29-1,CSVELRTEAFF,TGCAGCGTTGAATTGCGCACTGAAGCTTTCTTT
TRBJ1-1,.,TRBD1,TRBV6-4,CASSDSTGGGTEAFF,TGTGCCAGCAGTGACTCAACAGGGGGTGGCACTGAAGCTTTCTTT
TRBJ1-1,.,.,TRBV7-9,CAALEPGTLGRDTEAFF,TGTGCGGCCTTGGAACCTGGTACTTTGGGTCGGGACACTGAAGCTTTCTTT
TRBJ1-5,.,.,TRBV5-3,CARSFTRTVWNQPQHF,TGTGCCAGAAGCTTCACCCGGACAGTGTGGAATCAGCCCCAGCATTTT
TRBJ1-5,.,.,TRBV18,CASSLTGFRGNQPQHF,TGTGCCAGCTCACTAACAGGGTTTAGGGGCAATCAGCCCCAGCATTTT
TRBJ1-2,.,TRBD1,TRBV12-3/TRBV12-4,CASSKGQRSGYTF,TGTGCCAGCAGCAAGGGACAGCGGAGTGGCTACACCTTC
TRBJ1-1,.,.,TRBV6-5,CASSYYREGTEAFF,TGTGCCAGCAGTTACTACAGGGAGGGAACTGAAGCTTTCTTT
TRBJ2-5,.,.,TRBV20-1,CSAQYQETQYF,TGCAGTGCCCAGTACCAAGAGACCCAGTACTTC
TRBJ1-2,.,.,TRBV10-2,CASSEDFYGYTF,TGCGCCAGCAGCGAGGACTTCTATGGCTACACCTTC
TRBJ1-4,.,TRBD1,TRBV3-1/TRBV3-2,CASSLGDRINEKLFF,TGTGCCAGCAGCCTAGGGGACAGAATTAATGAAAAACTGTTTTTT
TRBJ2-3,once,.,TRBV5-1,CASSLAQSTDLRADTQYF,TGCGCCAGCAGCTTGGCCCAATCGACAGACTTAAGGGCAGATACGCAGTATTTT
TRBJ1-1,.,TRBD1,TRBV18,CASSQSGQGATEAFF,TGTGCCAGCTCACAATCCGGACAGGGGGCCACTGAAGCTTTCTTT
TRBJ2-2,.,.,TRBV27,CASSLFGTGELFF,TGTGCCAGCAGTTTATTCGGGACCGGGGAGCTGTTTTTT
TRBJ1-2,.,.,TRBV29-1,CSATAGAEGGYTF,TGCAGCGCAACCGCGGGGGCGGAAGGGGGCTACACCTTC